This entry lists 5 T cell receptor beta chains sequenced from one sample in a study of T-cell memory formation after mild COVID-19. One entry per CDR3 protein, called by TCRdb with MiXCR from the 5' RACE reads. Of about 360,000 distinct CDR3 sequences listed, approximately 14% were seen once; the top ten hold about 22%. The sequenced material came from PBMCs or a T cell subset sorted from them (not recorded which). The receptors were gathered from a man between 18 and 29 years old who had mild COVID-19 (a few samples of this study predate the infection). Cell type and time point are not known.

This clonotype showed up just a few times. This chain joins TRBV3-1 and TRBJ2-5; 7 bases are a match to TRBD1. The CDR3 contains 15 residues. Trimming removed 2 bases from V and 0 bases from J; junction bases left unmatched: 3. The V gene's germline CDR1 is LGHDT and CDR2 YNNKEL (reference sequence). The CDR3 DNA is TGTGCCAGCAGCCAACCCGGGACAGACCAAGAGACCCAGTACTTC. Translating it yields CASSQPGTDQETQYF.

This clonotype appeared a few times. The CDR3 sequence is CAISGAIGGTEAFF. DNA of the CDR3: TGTGCCATCAGTGGCGCGATCGGGGGCACTGAAGCTTTCTTT. This chain uses TRBV10-3 with TRBJ1-1, with D possibly matching TRBD1 (5 bases). V lost 4 bases and J 4 bases, leaving 13 bases between the germline ends. The CDR3 runs 14 residues. Germline V gene sequence: CDR1 ENHRY, CDR2 SYGVKD.

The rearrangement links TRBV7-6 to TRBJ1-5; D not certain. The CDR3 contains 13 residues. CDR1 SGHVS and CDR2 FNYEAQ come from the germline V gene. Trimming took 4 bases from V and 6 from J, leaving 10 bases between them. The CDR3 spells CASSSGHAQPQHF. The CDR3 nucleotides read TGTGCCAGCAGCTCGGGCCACGCTCAGCCCCAGCATTTT.

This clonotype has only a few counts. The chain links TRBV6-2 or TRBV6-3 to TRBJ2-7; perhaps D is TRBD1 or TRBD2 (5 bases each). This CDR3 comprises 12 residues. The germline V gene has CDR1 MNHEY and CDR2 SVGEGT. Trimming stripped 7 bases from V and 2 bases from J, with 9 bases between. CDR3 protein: CASNEGTYEQYF. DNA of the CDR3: TGTGCCAGCAACGAGGGGACCTACGAGCAGTACTTC.

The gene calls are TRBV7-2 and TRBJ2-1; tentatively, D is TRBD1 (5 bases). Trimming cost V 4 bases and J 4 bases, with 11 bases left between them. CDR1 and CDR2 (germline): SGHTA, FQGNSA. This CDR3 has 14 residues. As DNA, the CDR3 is TGTGCCAGCAGCTCCCGGACACCTTACAATGAGCAGTTCTTC. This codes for CASSSRTPYNEQFF.